This TCR beta chain emerged from a study of blood T cell repertoires in COVID-19. Overall study: In each case, the material was cDNA or gDNA derived from T cells, B-cell-depleted T cells, or PBMCs.

Original processing methods: For nucleated cells, counts were estimated from reference gene primer amplification. The data were produced by immunoSEQ multiplex PCR, yet TCRdb's version contains in-frame clones alone and is incomplete. V, J and clone size reflect that table, while D and trimming were determined from the DNA. The repertoire holds 350,000 to 450,000 clones, with roughly 85% as singletons. J was trimmed by 5 bases and V by 6 bases; bases with no gene match: 8. Looked up from germline, CDR1 is SQVTM and CDR2 is ANQGSEA. The CDR3 extends over 13 amino acids. This clonotype was sampled from a woman between 18 and 29 years old with acute or convalescent COVID-19. The gene calls are TRBV29-1 and TRBJ1-1; 8 bases are shared with TRBD1. Sequencing input: peripheral blood. CDR3 residues: CSVQQGEGTEAFF. The CDR3 bases are TGCAGCGTACAACAGGGGGAGGGTACTGAAGCTTTCTTT. The full variable domain, rest sourced from reference TRBV29-1 and TRBJ1-1, is SAVISQKPSRDICQRGTSLTIQCQVDSQVTMMFWYRQQPGQSLTLIATANQGSEATYESGFVIDKFPISRPNLTFSTLTVSNMSPEDSSIYLCSVQQGEGTEAFFGQGTRLTVV.